The 22 T cell receptor beta chains below come from one sample, sequenced in a study of T-cell memory formation after mild COVID-19. One entry per CDR3 protein, called by TCRdb with MiXCR from the 5' RACE reads. This sample carries about 560,000 distinct CDR3 sequences, 15% to 20% of them seen once, and the ten largest clones take roughly 7.8%. Material: PBMCs or a T cell subset sorted from them (not recorded which). The origin of the receptors is an adult woman who had mild COVID-19 (a few samples of this study predate the infection). Cell type and time point are not known.

The chain recombines TRBV29-1 with TRBJ2-2; D might be TRBD1 or TRBD2, each matching 5 bases. This CDR3 contains 13 residues. Germline assignment: CDR1 SQVTM and CDR2 ANQGSEA. Trimming took 7 bases from V and 1 from J, leaving 10 bases between them. CDR3 residues: CSAGTVNTGELFF. CDR3 DNA sequence: TGCAGCGCCGGGACGGTGAACACCGGGGAGCTGTTTTTT.

This clonotype was detected a few times. This sequence joins TRBV4-2 and TRBJ1-1; the D is unclear. Germline CDR1 LGHNA, CDR2 YNFKEQ. CDR3 length: 15 residues. Between the trimmed V and J ends, which lost 0 bases and 5 bases, there was a span of 13 bases. The CDR3 loop is CASSQDFPMGTEAFF. CDR3 in DNA: TGTGCCAGCAGCCAAGATTTTCCGATGGGTACTGAAGCTTTCTTT.

The chain combines TRBV12-3 or TRBV12-4 with TRBJ1-1; D is possibly TRBD1 (5 bases). This CDR3 has 14 residues. Deletions cut 3 bases from V and 1 base from J, with 9 bases between. CDR3 sequence (DNA): TGTGCCAGCAGTTTCAGGGCAGCGAACACTGAAGCTTTCTTT. Translation: CASSFRAANTEAFF.

This clonotype was counted many times. The chain links TRBV5-8 to TRBJ2-3; 7 positions agree with TRBD1. Germline loops: CDR1 SGHTS, CDR2 YDEGEE. After removal of 6 bases from V and 6 bases from J, the junction contained 10 bases not matched to a gene. This CDR3 spans 14 amino acids. The CDR3 DNA is TGTGCCAGCACCCGGGCAGGGGGTTACGATACGCAGTATTTT. Its translation: CASTRAGGYDTQYF.

This rearrangement joins TRBV4-2 to TRBJ1-1, with unresolved D. The V gene's germline CDR1 is LGHNA and CDR2 YNFKEQ. V was cut by 0 bases and J by 1 base, with 15 bases left in between. The CDR3 sequence is 17 residues long. CDR3 loop: CASSQDPVSQTNTEAFF. CDR3 DNA: TGTGCCAGCAGCCAAGATCCTGTGAGCCAGACGAACACTGAAGCTTTCTTT.

V and J are TRBV7-9 and TRBJ1-1; D gene ambiguous. The CDR3 length is 14 residues. V was pared by 3 bases and J by 1 base, with 9 bases between. The germline CDR1 and CDR2 sequences are SEHNR and FQNEAQ (reference sequence). CDR3 sequence: CASSLSAGNTEAFF. For the CDR3, the DNA is TGTGCCAGCAGCTTGAGCGCAGGGAACACTGAAGCTTTCTTT.

This clonotype was seen more than once but under ten times. V is TRBV27 and J is TRBJ2-7; D may match TRBD1 or TRBD2 (6 bases each). Germline V gene data show CDR1 as MNHEY and CDR2 as SMNVEV (reference sequence). This CDR3 region has 15 residues. V lost 0 bases to trimming and J lost 7 bases, with 16 bases between them. The CDR3 region has the DNA TGTGCCAGCAGTTTATCGGGACTGGCTAGGGGGGAGCAGTACTTC. As protein: CASSLSGLARGEQYF.

This clonotype has more than one count but fewer than ten. The chain links TRBV12-3 or TRBV12-4 to TRBJ2-1; D might be TRBD2 (7 bases). The length of the CDR3 is 16 residues. Trimming cost V 5 bases and J 1 base, with 15 bases left between them. The CDR3 sequence is CASSDGEGGSYNEQFF. Here the CDR3 DNA reads TGTGCCAGCAGTGATGGGGAGGGGGGATCCTACAATGAGCAGTTCTTC.

This clonotype was observed many times. The chain is built from TRBV7-2 and TRBJ1-1, with a weak D call TRBD1 (6 bases). The CDR3 totals 14 residues. CDR1 SGHTA and CDR2 FQGNSA come from the germline V gene. Trimming shortened V by 5 bases and J by 0 bases, and 10 bases separated the two germline ends. This CDR3 is CASSHDRLNTEAFF. The CDR3 DNA sequence: TGTGCCAGCAGCCATGACAGGCTGAACACTGAAGCTTTCTTT.

The rearrangement joins TRBV7-2 to TRBJ2-1; 7 nucleotides align to TRBD1. J was trimmed by 3 bases and V by 2 bases; bases with no gene match: 10. This CDR3 comprises 17 residues. Germline assignment: CDR1 SGHTA and CDR2 FQGNSA. The CDR3 region is CASSLSAGGIFYNEQFF. The CDR3 bases are TGTGCCAGCAGCTTATCCGCAGGGGGAATCTTCTACAATGAGCAGTTCTTC.

In this sample, this clonotype turned up a few times. The V call is TRBV24-1, the J call TRBJ1-1; the D gene is possibly TRBD1 (5 bases). Germline CDR1 KGHDR, CDR2 SFDVKD. CDR3 length: 16 amino acids. Trimming cost V 4 bases and J 1 base, with 15 bases left between them. The chain's CDR3 is CATSEAGTGGNTEAFF. DNA for the CDR3: TGTGCCACCAGTGAGGCCGGGACTGGGGGGAACACTGAAGCTTTCTTT.

This clonotype was found a few times. The chain is built from TRBV27 and TRBJ2-7, with 9 bases aligning to TRBD1. Germline lookup yields CDR1 MNHEY and CDR2 SMNVEV (reference sequence). This CDR3 has 15 residues. The V segment lost 5 bases and the J segment 3 bases; nucleotides outside the gene matches: 8. The CDR3 spells CASSLGTGYFYEQYF. The DNA for the CDR3 is TGTGCCAGCAGTCTAGGGACAGGGTATTTCTACGAGCAGTACTTC.

This clonotype was detected ten times or more. The rearrangement links TRBV12-3 or TRBV12-4 to TRBJ2-7; 10 bases are shared with TRBD1. V dropped 6 bases and J dropped 4; count of bases not matched to a gene: 6. This CDR3 is built from 14 residues. This chain's CDR3 is CASSPRTGGYEQYF. The CDR3 DNA follows: TGTGCCAGCAGCCCACGGACAGGGGGTTACGAGCAGTACTTC.

V is TRBV7-3 and J is TRBJ2-3; D is uncertain. CDR1 is SGHTA, CDR2 FQGTGA, per germline. V was shortened by 2 bases and J by 0 bases, with 9 bases between the two germline ends. The CDR3 totals 15 residues. CDR3 bases: TGTGCCAGCAGCTTAGTGGCAGCAAGCACAGATACGCAGTATTTT. The encoded protein is CASSLVAASTDTQYF.

The table lists this clonotype with a few counts. The CDR3 DNA reads as TGTGCCAGCAGCTTATTTCGTGGAGAAGAAGCTTTCTTT. Its translation is CASSLFRGEEAFF. This sequence joins TRBV7-2 and TRBJ1-1; D unclear. There are 13 residues in the CDR3. CDR1 and CDR2 from the germline V gene are SGHTA and FQGNSA. Trimming removed 2 bases at V and 8 bases at J, with 12 bases between.

This clonotype has ten or more counts. This rearrangement joins TRBV14 to TRBJ2-4; perhaps TRBD2 as D (5 bases). Germline V gives CDR1 SGHDN, CDR2 FVKESK. This CDR3 is 13 amino acids long. Trimming took 2 bases from V and 8 from J, leaving 10 bases between them. The chain's CDR3 is CASSQSAGDIQYF. CDR3 in DNA: TGTGCCAGCAGCCAATCGGCCGGGGACATTCAGTACTTC.

The V gene is TRBV5-1, the J gene TRBJ1-4; D is ambiguous. This CDR3 has 13 residues. Trimming pared 0 bases from V and 12 bases from J, leaving 12 bases between. Per germline, CDR1 SGHRS and CDR2 YFSETQ. In DNA, the CDR3 is TGCGCCAGCAGCTTGGCCCCACTGAGGGAACTGTTTTTT. This sequence encodes CASSLAPLRELFF.

This clonotype was observed a few times. The rearrangement links TRBV7-2 to TRBJ1-3; D is unclear. Per germline, CDR1 SGHTA and CDR2 FQGNSA. V was shortened by 2 bases and J by 2 bases, with 10 bases between the two germline ends. The CDR3 covers 15 residues. The CDR3 is CASSLRESTGNTIYF. DNA of the CDR3: TGTGCCAGCAGCTTACGGGAATCTACTGGAAACACCATATATTTT. The full variable domain, rest sourced from reference TRBV7-2 and TRBJ1-3, is GAGVSQSPSNKVTEKGKDVELRCDPISGHTALYWYRQSLGQGLEFLIYFQGNSAPDKSGLPSDRFSAERTGGSVSTLTIQRTQQEDSAVYLCASSLRESTGNTIYFGEGSWLTVV.

This chain links TRBV2 with TRBJ1-1, with a weak D call TRBD1 (5 bases). V was shortened by 3 bases and J by 5 bases, with 10 bases between the two germline ends. CDR1 and CDR2 from the germline V gene are SNHLY and FYNNEI. CDR3 length equals 13 residues. CDR3 sequence: CASSESWGTEAFF. The CDR3 DNA follows: TGTGCCAGCAGTGAGTCCTGGGGGACTGAAGCTTTCTTT. Drawing the rest from reference TRBV2 and TRBJ1-1, the complete variable domain is EPEVTQTPSHQVTQMGQEVILRCVPISNHLYFYWYRQILGQKVEFLVSFYNNEISEKSEIFDDQFSVERPDGSNFTLKIRSTKLEDSAMYFCASSESWGTEAFFGQGTRLTVV.

This clonotype appeared a few times. The rearrangement joins TRBV10-3 to TRBJ2-3, with 9 bases identical to TRBD1. After removal of 2 bases from V and 5 bases from J, the junction contained 2 bases not matched to a gene. Germline V gene lookup returns CDR1 ENHRY and CDR2 SYGVKD. This CDR3 spans 14 amino acids. The CDR3 sequence is CAISEGQGKDTQYF. CDR3 sequence (DNA): TGTGCCATCAGTGAGGGACAGGGGAAAGATACGCAGTATTTT.

This clonotype was recorded many times. This sequence joins TRBV7-9 and TRBJ2-5; maybe TRBD1 (6 bases). V lost 4 bases and J 2 bases, leaving 14 bases between the germline ends. The CDR3 runs 15 residues. Germline loops: CDR1 SEHNR, CDR2 FQNEAQ (reference sequence). This chain's CDR3 is CASSSRDGQQETQYF. The DNA for the CDR3 is TGTGCCAGCAGCTCGCGAGACGGACAGCAAGAGACCCAGTACTTC.

The chain uses TRBV20-1 and TRBJ1-5; weak D call: TRBD1 (5 bases). The V end was cut by 5 bases, the J end by 4 bases, with 21 bases between. Germline V lookup: CDR1 DFQATT, CDR2 SNEGSKA (reference sequence). The CDR3 extends over 16 amino acids. The CDR3 loop is CSAVARRGSWNQPQHF. The CDR3 DNA is TGCAGTGCTGTTGCCAGAAGGGGAAGTTGGAATCAGCCCCAGCATTTT.